This TCR beta chain was retrieved from a study of blood T cell repertoires in COVID-19. Study overall: Italy, Spain and the United States were the sources of the convalescent and acute COVID-19 samples.

Participants, roughly 18 to 100 years old, spanned about 26 US areas. Clinical history as reported by participants underpinned cohort assignment. In the source study's methods: The authors estimated nucleated cell counts from reference gene primer amplification. Assay used: immunoSEQ multiplex PCR; TCRdb lists only in-frame clones, some missing. Clonal size and the V and J genes are those of that table, whereas D and trimming came from the DNA. The sample yields 200,000 to 250,000 clones, about 83% seen once. The V and J ends lost 0 bases and 4 bases, in that order; junction bases with no gene match: 9. The CDR3 length is 16 residues. Germline-derived CDR1 and CDR2 are SGHRS and YFSETQ.

The genes are TRBV5-1 and TRBJ2-7, with TRBD1 matching over 8 bases. The TCR sequence derives from a middle-aged woman who had been exposed to COVID-19. Specimen: PBMCs or T cells enriched from blood (not recorded which). The DNA of the CDR3 is TGCGCCAGCAGCTTGGTGACGTGGAGGACAGGGTACGAGCAGTACTTC. This translates into CASSLVTWRTGYEQYF.